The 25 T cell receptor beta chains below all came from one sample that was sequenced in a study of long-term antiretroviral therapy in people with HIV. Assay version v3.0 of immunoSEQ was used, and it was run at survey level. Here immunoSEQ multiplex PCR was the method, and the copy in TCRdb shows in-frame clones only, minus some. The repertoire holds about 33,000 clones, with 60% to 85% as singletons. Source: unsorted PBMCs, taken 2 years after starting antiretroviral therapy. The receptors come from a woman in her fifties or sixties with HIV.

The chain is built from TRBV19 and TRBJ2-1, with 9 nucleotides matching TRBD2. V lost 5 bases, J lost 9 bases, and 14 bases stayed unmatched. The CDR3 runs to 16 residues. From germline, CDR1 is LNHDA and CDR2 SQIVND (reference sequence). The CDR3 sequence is CASSPASGAGAPEQFF. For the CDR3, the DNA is TGTGCCAGTAGTCCGGCTAGCGGGGCCGGGGCGCCTGAGCAGTTCTTC.

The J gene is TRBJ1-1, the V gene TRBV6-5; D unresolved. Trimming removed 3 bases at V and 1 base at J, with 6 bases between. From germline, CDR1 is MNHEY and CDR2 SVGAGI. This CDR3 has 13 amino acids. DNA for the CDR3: TGTGCCAGCAGTTATTCAGCGAACACTGAAGCTTTCTTT. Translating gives CASSYSANTEAFF.

As DNA, the CDR3 is TGTGCCAGCAGTTTACGCGGGGGCCAAAGCTACGAGCAGTACTTC. Translation gives CASSLRGGQSYEQYF. The V and J genes are TRBV27 and TRBJ2-7; possible D gene TRBD2, 7 bases. Trimming removed 2 bases at V and 3 bases at J, with 14 bases between. Germline V gives CDR1 MNHEY, CDR2 SMNVEV (reference sequence). The CDR3 totals 15 residues.

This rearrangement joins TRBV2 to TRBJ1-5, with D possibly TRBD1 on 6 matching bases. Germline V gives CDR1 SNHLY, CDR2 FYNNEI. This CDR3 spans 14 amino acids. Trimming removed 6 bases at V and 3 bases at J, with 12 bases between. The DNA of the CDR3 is TGTGCCAGCAGGACAGGCAGGCCCAATCAGCCCCAGCATTTT. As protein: CASRTGRPNQPQHF.

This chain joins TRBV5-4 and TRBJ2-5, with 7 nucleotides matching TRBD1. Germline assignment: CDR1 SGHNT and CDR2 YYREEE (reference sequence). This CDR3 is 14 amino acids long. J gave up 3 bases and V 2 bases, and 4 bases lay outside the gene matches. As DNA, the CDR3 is TGTGCCAGCAGCTTAAGGACAGGCGAAGAGACCCAGTACTTC. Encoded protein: CASSLRTGEETQYF.

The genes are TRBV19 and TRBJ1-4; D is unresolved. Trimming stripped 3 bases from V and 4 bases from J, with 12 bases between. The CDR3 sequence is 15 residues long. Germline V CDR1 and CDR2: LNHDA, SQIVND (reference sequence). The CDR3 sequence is CASSMRRNFNEKLFF. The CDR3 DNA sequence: TGTGCCAGTAGTATGAGGCGGAATTTTAATGAAAAACTGTTTTTT. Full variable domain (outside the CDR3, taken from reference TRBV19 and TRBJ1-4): DGGITQSPKYLFRKEGQNVTLSCEQNLNHDAMYWYRQDPGQGLRLIYYSQIVNDFQKGDIAEGYSVSREKKESFPLTVTSAQKNPTAFYLCASSMRRNFNEKLFFGSGTQLSVL.

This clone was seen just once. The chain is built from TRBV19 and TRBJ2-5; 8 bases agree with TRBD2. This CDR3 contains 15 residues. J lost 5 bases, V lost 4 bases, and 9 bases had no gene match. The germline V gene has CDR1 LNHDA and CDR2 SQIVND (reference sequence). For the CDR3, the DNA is TGTGCCAGTAGTAAGGGGGGACTAGGCCCGGAGACCCAGTACTTC. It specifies CASSKGGLGPETQYF.

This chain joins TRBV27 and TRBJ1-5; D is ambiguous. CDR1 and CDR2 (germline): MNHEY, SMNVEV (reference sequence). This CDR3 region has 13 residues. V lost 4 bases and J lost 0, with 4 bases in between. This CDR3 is CASSSYSNQPQHF. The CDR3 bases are TGTGCCAGCAGTTCCTATAGCAATCAGCCCCAGCATTTT.

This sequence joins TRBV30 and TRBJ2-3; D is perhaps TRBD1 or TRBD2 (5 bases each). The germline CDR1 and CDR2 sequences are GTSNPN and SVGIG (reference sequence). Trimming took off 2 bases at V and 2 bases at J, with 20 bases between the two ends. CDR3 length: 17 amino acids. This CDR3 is CAWSPGTSAEATDTQYF. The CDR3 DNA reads TGTGCCTGGAGTCCCGGGACCTCCGCAGAGGCCACAGATACGCAGTATTTT. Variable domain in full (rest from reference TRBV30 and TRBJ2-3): SQTIHQWPATLVQPVGSPLSLECTVEGTSNPNLYWYRQAAGRGLQLLFYSVGIGQISSEVPQNLSASRPQDRQFILSSKKLLLSDSGFYLCAWSPGTSAEATDTQYFGPGTRLTVL.

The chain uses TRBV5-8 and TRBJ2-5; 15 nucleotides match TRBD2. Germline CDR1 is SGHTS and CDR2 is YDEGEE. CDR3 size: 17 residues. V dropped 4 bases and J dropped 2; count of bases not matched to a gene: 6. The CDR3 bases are TGTGCCAGCAGCCCGGGACTAGCGGGGGGTGTACAAGAGACCCAGTACTTC. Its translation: CASSPGLAGGVQETQYF.

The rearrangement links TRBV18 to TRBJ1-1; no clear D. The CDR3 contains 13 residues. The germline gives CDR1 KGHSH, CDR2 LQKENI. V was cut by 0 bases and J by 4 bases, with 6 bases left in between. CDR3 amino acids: CASSPPLGTEAFF. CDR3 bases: TGTGCCAGCTCACCACCGCTGGGCACTGAAGCTTTCTTT.

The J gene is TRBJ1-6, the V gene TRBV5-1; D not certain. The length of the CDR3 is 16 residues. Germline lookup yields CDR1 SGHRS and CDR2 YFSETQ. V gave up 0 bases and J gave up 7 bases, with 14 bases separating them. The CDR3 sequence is CASSLAQYTVNSPLHF. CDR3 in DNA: TGCGCCAGCAGCTTGGCCCAATATACAGTGAATTCACCCCTCCACTTT.

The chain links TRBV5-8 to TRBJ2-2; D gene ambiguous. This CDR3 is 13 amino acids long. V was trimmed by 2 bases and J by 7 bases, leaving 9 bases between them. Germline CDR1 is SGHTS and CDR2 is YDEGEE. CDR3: CASSFEKLGELFF. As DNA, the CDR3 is TGTGCCAGCAGCTTTGAAAAACTCGGGGAGCTGTTTTTT. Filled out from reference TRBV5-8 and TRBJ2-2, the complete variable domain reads EAGVTQSPTHLIKTRGQQATLRCSPISGHTSVYWYQQALGLGLQFLLWYDEGEERNRGNFPPRFSGRQFPNYSSELNVNALELEDSALYLCASSFEKLGELFFGEGSRLTVL.

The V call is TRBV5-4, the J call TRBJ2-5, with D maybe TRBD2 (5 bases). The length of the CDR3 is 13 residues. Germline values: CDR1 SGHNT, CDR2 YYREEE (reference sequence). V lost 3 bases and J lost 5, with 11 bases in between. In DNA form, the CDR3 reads TGTGCCAGCAGCTCCCGGGGAGCGGAGACCCAGTACTTC. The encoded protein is CASSSRGAETQYF. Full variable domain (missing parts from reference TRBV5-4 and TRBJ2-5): ETGVTQSPTHLIKTRGQQVTLRCSSQSGHNTVSWYQQALGQGPQFIFQYYREEENGRGNFPPRFSGLQFPNYSSELNVNALELDDSALYLCASSSRGAETQYFGPGTRLLVL.

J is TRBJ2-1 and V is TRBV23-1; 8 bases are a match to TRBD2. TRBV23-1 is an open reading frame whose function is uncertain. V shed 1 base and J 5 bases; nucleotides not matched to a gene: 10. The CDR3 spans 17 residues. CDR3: CASSQWAGGYLHNEQFF. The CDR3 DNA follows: TGCGCCAGCAGTCAATGGGCGGGGGGATATCTTCACAATGAGCAGTTCTTC.

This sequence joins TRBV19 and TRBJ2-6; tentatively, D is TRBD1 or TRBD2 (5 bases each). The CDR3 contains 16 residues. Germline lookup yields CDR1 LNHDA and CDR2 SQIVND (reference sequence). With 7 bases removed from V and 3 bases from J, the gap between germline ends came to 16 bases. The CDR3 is CASNPTPGLGANVLTF. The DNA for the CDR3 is TGTGCCAGTAACCCCACCCCGGGGCTTGGGGCCAACGTCCTGACTTTC.

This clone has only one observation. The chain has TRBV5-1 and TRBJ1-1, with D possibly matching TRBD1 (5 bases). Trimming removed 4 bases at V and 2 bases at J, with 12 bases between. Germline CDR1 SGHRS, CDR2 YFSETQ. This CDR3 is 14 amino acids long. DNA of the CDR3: TGCGCCAGCAGCCCTCAGGGACCCAACACTGAAGCTTTCTTT. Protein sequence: CASSPQGPNTEAFF.

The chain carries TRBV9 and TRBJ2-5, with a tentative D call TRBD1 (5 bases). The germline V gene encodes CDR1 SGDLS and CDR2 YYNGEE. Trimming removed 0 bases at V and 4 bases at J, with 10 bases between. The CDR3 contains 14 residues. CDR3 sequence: CASSVEPGSETQYF. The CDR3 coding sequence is TGTGCCAGCAGCGTAGAACCAGGGTCAGAGACCCAGTACTTC. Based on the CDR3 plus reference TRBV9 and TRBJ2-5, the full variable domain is DSGVTQTPKHLITATGQRVTLRCSPRSGDLSVYWYQQSLDQGLQFLIQYYNGEERAKGNILERFSAQQFPDLHSELNLSSLELGDSALYFCASSVEPGSETQYFGPGTRLLVL.

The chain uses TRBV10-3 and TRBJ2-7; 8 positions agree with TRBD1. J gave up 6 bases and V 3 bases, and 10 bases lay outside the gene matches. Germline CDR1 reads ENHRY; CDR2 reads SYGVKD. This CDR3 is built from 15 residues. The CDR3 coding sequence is TGTGCCATCAGTGAACGGGACAGGCCGTCCGGCGAGCAGTACTTC. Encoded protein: CAISERDRPSGEQYF.

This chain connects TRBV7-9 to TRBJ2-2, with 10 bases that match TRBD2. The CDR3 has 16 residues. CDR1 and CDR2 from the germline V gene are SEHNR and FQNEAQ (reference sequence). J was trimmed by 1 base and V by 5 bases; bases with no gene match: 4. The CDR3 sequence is CASSPPSGRNTGELFF. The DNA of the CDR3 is TGTGCCAGCAGCCCACCTAGCGGGAGGAACACCGGGGAGCTGTTTTTT. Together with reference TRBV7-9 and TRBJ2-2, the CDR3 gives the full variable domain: DTGVSQNPRHKITKRGQNVTFRCDPISEHNRLYWYRQTLGQGPEFLTYFQNEAQLEKSRLLSDRFSAERPKGSFSTLEIQRTEQGDSAMYLCASSPPSGRNTGELFFGEGSRLTVL.

The CDR3 sequence: CASSLNRDTEKLFF. CDR3 DNA: TGTGCCAGCAGTTTGAACCGGGACACTGAAAAACTGTTTTTT. The chain uses TRBV6-5 and TRBJ1-4, with D maybe TRBD1 (6 bases). There are 14 residues in the CDR3. Between the trimmed V and J ends, which lost 4 bases and 7 bases, there was a span of 13 bases. The germline CDR1 and CDR2 sequences are MNHEY and SVGAGI.

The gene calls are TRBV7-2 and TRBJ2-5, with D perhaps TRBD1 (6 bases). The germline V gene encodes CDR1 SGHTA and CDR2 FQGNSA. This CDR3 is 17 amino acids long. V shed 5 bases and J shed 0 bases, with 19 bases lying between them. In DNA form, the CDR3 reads TGTGCCAGCAGCCCAGCCCAGGGGCCAGTGTACCAAGAGACCCAGTACTTC. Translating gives CASSPAQGPVYQETQYF.

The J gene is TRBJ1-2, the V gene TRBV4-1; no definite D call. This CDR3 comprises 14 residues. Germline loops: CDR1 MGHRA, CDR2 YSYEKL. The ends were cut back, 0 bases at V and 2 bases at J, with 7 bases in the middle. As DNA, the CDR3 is TGCGCCAGCAGCCAAGATTACCTGAACTATGGCTACACCTTC. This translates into CASSQDYLNYGYTF.

The CDR3 coding sequence is TGCGCCAGCAGCTTGGATGAGGGCAGGTATGAAAAACTGTTTTTT. Translating gives CASSLDEGRYEKLFF. This sequence joins TRBV5-1 and TRBJ1-4, with no clear D. Germline V gene sequence: CDR1 SGHRS, CDR2 YFSETQ. V lost 0 bases, J lost 6 bases, and 12 bases lay in between. The length of the CDR3 is 15 residues.

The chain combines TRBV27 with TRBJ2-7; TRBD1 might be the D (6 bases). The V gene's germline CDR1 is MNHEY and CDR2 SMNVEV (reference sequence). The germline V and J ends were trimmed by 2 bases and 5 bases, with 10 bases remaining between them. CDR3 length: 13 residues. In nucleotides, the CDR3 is TGTGCCAGCAGTTTACAGGGGAGCCACGAGCAGTACTTC. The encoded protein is CASSLQGSHEQYF.